The 27 T cell receptor beta chains presented below share a single source sample, sequenced in a study of T-cell memory formation after mild COVID-19 listed by TCRdb under 2021. Libraries were constructed by 5' RACE. Sequenced using an Illumina NovaSeq 6000. TCRdb ran its own pipeline on the public reads, namely fastp trimming at Q25 and MiXCR clone calling, and kept in-frame beta chains. Every distinct CDR3 protein forms one entry, paired with its most common genes and DNA. The sample table contains approximately 390,000 distinct CDR3 sequences; only one count was recorded for about a sixth of them. Of the sample, 20% to 25% falls within the top ten clones. The sequencing input was PBMCs or a T cell subset sorted from them (not recorded which). Receptor source: a man aged 18 to 30 who had mild COVID-19 (a few samples of this study predate the infection). The sample titles of this study are shuffled in the database, so cell type and time point are left out; the donor was told from shared clones.

The chain carries TRBV27 and TRBJ2-3; a weak D match, TRBD2 (6 bases). The CDR3 is 13 amino acids. Germline CDR1 and CDR2: MNHEY and SMNVEV (reference sequence). Trimming removed 3 bases at V and 7 bases at J, with 11 bases between. The CDR3 DNA follows: TGTGCCAGCAGTTTGACTAGAGTTCATACGCAGTATTTT. It specifies CASSLTRVHTQYF.

The rearrangement links TRBV6-5 to TRBJ1-4; a possible D gene is TRBD1 (5 bases). CDR1 is MNHEY and CDR2 is SVGAGI in the germline V gene. The ends were cut back, 0 bases at V and 4 bases at J, with 9 bases in the middle. The CDR3 runs 15 residues. The CDR3, as DNA: TGTGCCAGCAGTTACTCGAGCAGGGTTAATGAAAAACTGTTTTTT. This translates into CASSYSSRVNEKLFF.

This clonotype was seen a handful of times. CDR3 loop: CASSHGTSLQETQYF. CDR3 DNA sequence: TGCGCCAGCAGCCACGGGACTAGCTTACAAGAGACCCAGTACTTC. The rearrangement uses TRBV4-3 and TRBJ2-5; 9 bases map to TRBD2. The CDR3 contains 15 residues. V lost 3 bases and J lost 2; bases outside the gene matches: 4. The germline V gene encodes CDR1 LGHNA and CDR2 YSLEER.

The CDR3 is CASSHFTRGHEQYF. In DNA, the CDR3 is TGCGCCAGCAGCCACTTTACCAGGGGCCACGAGCAGTACTTC. The chain uses TRBV4-1 and TRBJ2-7; D perhaps matches TRBD1 (6 bases). The CDR3 length is 14 residues. Trimming removed 3 bases from V and 5 bases from J, with 14 bases in between. In germline, CDR1 is MGHRA, CDR2 YSYEKL.

This clonotype was recorded a few times. The chain combines TRBV29-1 with TRBJ1-4, with D perhaps matching TRBD1 (6 bases). Trimming removed 5 bases at V and 8 bases at J, with 12 bases between. From germline, CDR1 is SQVTM and CDR2 ANQGSEA. The CDR3 is 12 residues long. The CDR3 sequence is CSVQDSREKLFF. The CDR3 DNA follows: TGCAGCGTTCAGGACAGCAGGGAAAAACTGTTTTTT.

This chain links TRBV6-5 with TRBJ2-3, with D perhaps assigned TRBD1 or TRBD2 (5 bases each). Germline V gene data show CDR1 as MNHEY and CDR2 as SVGAGI. CDR3 length: 12 amino acids. With 6 bases removed from V and 8 bases from J, the gap between germline ends came to 12 bases. The CDR3 coding sequence is TGTGCCAGCAGAGTCAGGGCGGGTACGCAGTATTTT. Protein: CASRVRAGTQYF.

The chain joins TRBV2 to TRBJ2-6; tentatively, D is TRBD1 (5 bases). This CDR3 is 14 amino acids long. From germline, CDR1 is SNHLY and CDR2 FYNNEI. The V end lost 6 bases, the J end lost 2 bases, and 8 bases lay between the germline ends. The CDR3 here is CASSYRTGANVLTF. As DNA, the CDR3 is TGTGCCAGCAGCTACAGGACTGGGGCCAACGTCCTGACTTTC.

This clonotype has more than one count but fewer than ten. The chain has TRBV29-1 and TRBJ2-2; D is perhaps TRBD1 (6 bases). Germline lookup yields CDR1 SQVTM and CDR2 ANQGSEA. CDR3 length: 12 residues. V was trimmed by 3 bases and J by 5 bases, leaving 7 bases between them. For the CDR3, the DNA is TGCAGCGTTGATCAGGGGACCGGGGAGCTGTTTTTT. This encodes CSVDQGTGELFF.

About this clonotype itself: The junction departs from germline at one end; a sequencing error may be responsible. J is TRBJ1-5 and V is TRBV10-1; D not certain. Germline V gene lookup returns CDR1 WNHNN and CDR2 SYGVQD (reference sequence). This CDR3 has 13 residues. CDR3 nucleotides: TGCGTCAGCAGTGAGTCGACTTACCAGCCCCAGCATTTT. It encodes CVSSESTYQPQHF.

V gene TRBV9 combines with J gene TRBJ2-5; D may match TRBD1 or TRBD2 (5 bases each). From germline, CDR1 is SGDLS and CDR2 YYNGEE. V was pared by 4 bases and J by 2 bases, with 21 bases between. The CDR3 is made up of 17 amino acids. This CDR3 is CASSPYGGRGRQETQYF. CDR3 sequence (DNA): TGTGCCAGCAGCCCCTATGGTGGCCGGGGCCGACAAGAGACCCAGTACTTC.

This clonotype was observed many times. J is TRBJ2-7 and V is TRBV7-2; D is unresolved. CDR3 length equals 13 residues. Germline assignment: CDR1 SGHTA and CDR2 FQGNSA. Trimming took 5 bases from V and 0 from J, leaving 8 bases between them. The CDR3 nucleotides read TGTGCCAGCAGCCCTCCGAGCTCCTACGAGCAGTACGTC. Translation: CASSPPSSYEQYV.

The chain joins TRBV5-1 to TRBJ2-7, with 10 nucleotides matching TRBD1. V lost 0 bases to trimming and J lost 0 bases; unmatched junction nucleotides: 0. The length of the CDR3 is 15 residues. Germline CDR1 and CDR2: SGHRS and YFSETQ. CDR3 bases: TGCGCCAGCAGCTTGGGGACAGGGGGCTCCTACGAGCAGTACGTC. Residues: CASSLGTGGSYEQYV.

This chain joins TRBV4-1 and TRBJ2-7, with 8 bases matching TRBD1. The ends lost 0 bases at V and 3 bases at J; junction bases unmatched: 1. The CDR3 is 14 residues long. From germline, CDR1 is MGHRA and CDR2 YSYEKL. This CDR3 reads CASSQDGQGYEQYF. The CDR3 bases are TGCGCCAGCAGCCAAGATGGACAGGGCTACGAGCAGTACTTC.

The rearrangement links TRBV7-2 to TRBJ2-7, with D hard to call. Germline loops: CDR1 SGHTA, CDR2 FQGNSA. The germline V and J ends were trimmed by 1 base and 3 bases, with 16 bases remaining between them. This CDR3 is built from 16 residues. The CDR3 DNA reads TGTGCCAGCAGCTTAGTCGGCGCAGGTCCTTACTACGAGCAGTACTTC. Translating gives CASSLVGAGPYYEQYF.

This clonotype was counted at least ten times. The rearrangement joins TRBV5-1 to TRBJ1-1, with D unclear. Germline-derived CDR1 and CDR2 are SGHRS and YFSETQ. This CDR3 has 14 amino acids. Trimming took off 1 base at V and 0 bases at J, with 7 bases between the two ends. The CDR3 is CASSLSSVNTEAFF. The DNA for the CDR3 is TGCGCCAGCAGCTTGAGTTCGGTGAACACTGAAGCTTTCTTT.

The rearrangement links TRBV20-1 to TRBJ2-2, with a weak D call TRBD1 (5 bases). This CDR3 is 13 amino acids long. V shed 5 bases and J shed 5 bases, with 12 bases lying between them. Germline values: CDR1 DFQATT, CDR2 SNEGSKA (reference sequence). The CDR3 sequence: CSAGRVGTGELFF. In DNA, the CDR3 is TGCAGTGCTGGCAGGGTGGGGACCGGGGAGCTGTTTTTT.

Note on this clonotype: This CDR3 is missing its conserved last phenylalanine or tryptophan, likely due to a read error. The chain uses TRBV15 and TRBJ2-4; 7 bases fit TRBD2. Trimming cost V 10 bases and J 7 bases; bases outside gene matches: 13. The CDR3 has 14 amino acids. Germline CDR1 reads LNHNV; CDR2 reads YYDKDF (reference sequence). DNA for the CDR3: TGTGCCATTATGGACCTGGGGAGGGATAACATTCAGTACATC. Amino acid sequence: CAIMDLGRDNIQYI.

Turning to this clonotype: A read error may account for a junction end that differs from germline. The chain carries TRBV12-3 or TRBV12-4 and TRBJ1-1; D possibly corresponds to TRBD1 (6 bases). CDR3 length equals 15 residues. Here the CDR3 DNA reads TGTGCCAGCAGTTCAGGACAGCTTTCTCTCGCTGATGCTTTCTTT. It yields the protein CASSSGQLSLADAFF.

This clonotype turned up a few times. The chain is built from TRBV7-9 and TRBJ1-2, with a tentative D call TRBD1 (6 bases). In germline, CDR1 is SEHNR, CDR2 FQNEAQ (reference sequence). CDR3 length: 14 amino acids. Between the trimmed V and J ends, which lost 0 bases and 6 bases, there was a span of 11 bases. This CDR3 is CASSLAHRADGYTF. The CDR3 DNA follows: TGTGCCAGCAGCTTAGCGCACAGGGCGGATGGCTACACCTTC.

This clonotype was detected ten times or more. The rearrangement links TRBV5-1 to TRBJ2-3; D is unclear. The CDR3 has 14 amino acids. CDR1 and CDR2 (germline): SGHRS, YFSETQ. V was cut by 0 bases and J by 9 bases, with 14 bases left in between. The CDR3 reads CASSLDRPQGTQYF. The CDR3 nucleotides read TGCGCCAGCAGCTTGGACAGACCCCAAGGCACGCAGTATTTT.

This clonotype occurred a few times. The J gene is TRBJ2-7, the V gene TRBV21-1; the D call of TRBD2 is as the table states it, not checked on the DNA. TRBV21-1 is described as a pseudogene. The CDR3 extends over 14 amino acids. The chain's CDR3 is CATDLGTHPYEQYV. The CDR3 nucleotides are TGTGCCACCGACCTGGGGACTCACCCCTACGAGCAGTACGTC.

This chain connects TRBV7-2 to TRBJ2-3, with D tentatively TRBD2 (6 bases). Germline assignment: CDR1 SGHTA and CDR2 FQGNSA. V lost 3 bases and J 6 bases, leaving 13 bases between the germline ends. This CDR3 is built from 14 residues. The CDR3 loop reads CASSLADAGDTQYF. CDR3 in DNA: TGTGCCAGCAGCTTGGCTGACGCGGGGGATACGCAGTATTTT.

The chain couples TRBV29-1 to TRBJ1-2, with D unresolved. The CDR3 is 10 residues long. Trimming stripped 3 bases from V and 7 bases from J, with 6 bases between. Germline assignment: CDR1 SQVTM and CDR2 ANQGSEA. In DNA, the CDR3 is TGCAGCGTTGATTTTGGTGGCTACACCTTC. Its protein product is CSVDFGGYTF. Full variable domain (outside the CDR3, taken from reference TRBV29-1 and TRBJ1-2): SAVISQKPSRDICQRGTSLTIQCQVDSQVTMMFWYRQQPGQSLTLIATANQGSEATYESGFVIDKFPISRPNLTFSTLTVSNMSPEDSSIYLCSVDFGGYTFGSGTRLTVV.

This clonotype came up a few times. The chain combines TRBV11-2 with TRBJ2-3; no clear D gene. Germline V gives CDR1 SGHAT, CDR2 FQNNGV. The V end lost 4 bases, the J end lost 0 bases, and 14 bases lay between the germline ends. This CDR3 region has 16 residues. CDR3 sequence (DNA): TGTGCCAGCAGCTCCTTCTTAGCATCCAGCACAGATACGCAGTATTTT. It specifies CASSSFLASSTDTQYF.

This clonotype was seen a handful of times. This chain links TRBV20-1 with TRBJ1-2; 8 bases map to TRBD1. The CDR3 sequence is 14 residues long. The germline CDR1 and CDR2 sequences are DFQATT and SNEGSKA (reference sequence). With 2 bases clipped from V and 5 bases from J, the junction kept 7 bases outside the gene matches. The CDR3: CSARQGASRYGYTF. Written as DNA, the CDR3 is TGCAGTGCTAGACAGGGGGCGAGTCGGTATGGCTACACCTTC.

The DNA of the CDR3 is TGTGCCAGCAGCTTATCGTCAGGGCTAACCTACGAGCAGTACTTC. Encoded protein: CASSLSSGLTYEQYF. This chain connects TRBV7-2 to TRBJ2-7; a weak D match, TRBD1 (5 bases). Germline V gene sequence: CDR1 SGHTA, CDR2 FQGNSA. The CDR3 consists of 15 residues. V shed 2 bases and J shed 2 bases, with 13 bases lying between them.

This clonotype was counted at least ten times. The gene calls are TRBV6-2 or TRBV6-3 and TRBJ1-4; D call uncertain. The CDR3 contains 12 residues. V gave up 5 bases and J gave up 6 bases, with 7 bases separating them. CDR1 is MNHEY, CDR2 SVGEGT, per germline. This chain's CDR3 is CASSPGDEKLFF. CDR3 DNA sequence: TGTGCCAGCAGTCCCGGGGATGAAAAACTGTTTTTT.